This T cell receptor beta chain comes out of a study of control samples from healthy donors and cancer patients. The protocol was immunoSEQ multiplex PCR, while the TCRdb copy is restricted to in-frame clones and leaves out a portion. Among about 97,000 clones listed, under 95% were seen once. The CDR3 runs to 15 residues. The V and J ends lost 3 bases and 3 bases, in that order; junction bases with no gene match: 4. Germline CDR1 and CDR2: SEHNR and FQNEAQ (reference sequence). The sequence was collected from a woman aged 18-29 years in good health. The rearrangement uses TRBV7-9 and TRBJ1-4; 7 bases align to TRBD1. What was sequenced was blood. DNA of the CDR3: TGTGCCAGCAGCTTTGACAGGGTGGCTAATGAAAAACTGTTTTTT. Translated: CASSFDRVANEKLFF.